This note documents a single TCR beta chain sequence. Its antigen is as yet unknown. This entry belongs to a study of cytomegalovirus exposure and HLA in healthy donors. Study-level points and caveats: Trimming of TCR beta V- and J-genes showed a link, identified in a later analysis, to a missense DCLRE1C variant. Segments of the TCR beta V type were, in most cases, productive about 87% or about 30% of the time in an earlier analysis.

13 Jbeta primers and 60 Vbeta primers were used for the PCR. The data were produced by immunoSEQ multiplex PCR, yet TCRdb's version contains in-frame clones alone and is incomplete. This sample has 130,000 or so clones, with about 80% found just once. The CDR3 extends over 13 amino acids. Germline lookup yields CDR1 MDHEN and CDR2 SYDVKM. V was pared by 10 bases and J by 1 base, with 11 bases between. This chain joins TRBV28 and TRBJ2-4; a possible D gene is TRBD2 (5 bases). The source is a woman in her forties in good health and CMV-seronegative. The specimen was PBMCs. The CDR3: CATSPSAKNIQYF. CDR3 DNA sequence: TGTGCCACCTCCCCTAGCGCCAAAAACATTCAGTACTTC.